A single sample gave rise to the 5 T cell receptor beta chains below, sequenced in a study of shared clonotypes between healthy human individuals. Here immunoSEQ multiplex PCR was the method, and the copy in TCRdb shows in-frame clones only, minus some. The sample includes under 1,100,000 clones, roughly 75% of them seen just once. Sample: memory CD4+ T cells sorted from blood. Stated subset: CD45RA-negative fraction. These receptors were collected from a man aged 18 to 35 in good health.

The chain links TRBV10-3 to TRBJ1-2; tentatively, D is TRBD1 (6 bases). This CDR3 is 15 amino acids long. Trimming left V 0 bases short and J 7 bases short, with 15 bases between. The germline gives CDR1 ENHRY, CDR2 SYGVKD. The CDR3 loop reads CAISESENRVVGYTF. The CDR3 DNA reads TGTGCCATCAGTGAGTCGGAGAACAGGGTGGTTGGCTACACCTTC.

The DNA of the CDR3 is TGTGCCAGCAGTTTCGGGTACAGCTCCTCCTACGAGCAGTACTTC. It translates to CASSFGYSSSYEQYF. The gene calls are TRBV27 and TRBJ2-7; no reliable D call. Germline V CDR1 and CDR2: MNHEY, SMNVEV (reference sequence). V gave up 3 bases and J gave up 0 bases, with 12 bases separating them. This CDR3 region has 15 residues.

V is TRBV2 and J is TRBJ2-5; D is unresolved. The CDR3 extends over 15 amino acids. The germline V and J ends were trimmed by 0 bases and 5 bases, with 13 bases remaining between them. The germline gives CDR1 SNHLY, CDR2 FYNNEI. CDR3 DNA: TGTGCCAGCAGTGAAGCGACGGCCGGGCCGGAGACCCAGTACTTC. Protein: CASSEATAGPETQYF.

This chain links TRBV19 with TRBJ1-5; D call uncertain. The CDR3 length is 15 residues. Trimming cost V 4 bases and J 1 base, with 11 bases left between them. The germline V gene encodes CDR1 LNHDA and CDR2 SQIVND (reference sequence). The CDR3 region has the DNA TGTGCCAGTAGTAGGCCCTGGAGGAGCAATCAGCCCCAGCATTTT. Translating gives CASSRPWRSNQPQHF.

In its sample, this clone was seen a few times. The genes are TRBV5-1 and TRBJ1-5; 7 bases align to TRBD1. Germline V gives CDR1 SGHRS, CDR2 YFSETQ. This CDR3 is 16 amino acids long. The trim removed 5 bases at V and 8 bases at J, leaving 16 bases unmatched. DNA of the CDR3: TGCGCCAGCAGTTTCGAGCCGGGACAGTCTTGGGAGCCCCAGCATTTT. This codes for CASSFEPGQSWEPQHF. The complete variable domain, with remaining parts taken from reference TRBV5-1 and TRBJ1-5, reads KAGVTQTPRYLIKTRGQQVTLSCSPISGHRSVSWYQQTPGQGLQFLFEYFSETQRNKGNFPGRFSGRQFSNSRSEMNVSTLELGDSALYLCASSFEPGQSWEPQHFGDGTRLSIL.